This T cell receptor beta chain was sequenced for a study of cytomegalovirus exposure and HLA in healthy donors. Profiled with immunoSEQ multiplex PCR; TCRdb holds only in-frame clones, not every one. The sample has about 160,000 clones; less than 90% are singletons. Concerning this clone itself: The antigen is not known.

The study, taken as a whole, reports: The study found most TCR sequences rare, yet found some public TCRs in many donors.

V was trimmed by 2 bases and J by 4 bases, leaving 18 bases between them. Germline V lookup: CDR1 SGHDN, CDR2 FVKESK. This CDR3 comprises 17 residues. The gene calls are TRBV14 and TRBJ2-1; a possible D gene is TRBD2 (5 bases). Specimen: PBMCs. This TCR derives from a woman between 18 and 29 years old in good health and CMV-seronegative. CDR3 in amino acids: CASSQYSIGSTYNEQFF. The CDR3 bases are TGTGCCAGCAGCCAATATAGTATTGGGAGTACGTACAATGAGCAGTTCTTC.